A selection of T cell receptor beta chains follows, all from one sample in a study of shared clonotypes between healthy human individuals. Using immunoSEQ multiplex PCR, the repertoire was profiled, and TCRdb retains in-frame clones only, with some absent. The table shows about 1.5 million clones, with 95% to 97% occurring only once. Sequenced input: naive CD4+ T cells sorted from blood. Every receptor here comes from a man aged 25 to 45 in good health. CDR3s include the opening cysteine and the closing phenylalanine or tryptophan. The order of the fields is clone size, J gene, D gene, V gene, CDR3 DNA, CDR3 protein. The D gene is left open where the match is weak. Size tells how often a clone was seen (once, few, many) or the class of an expanded clone, and some rows leave it out.

NA	TRBJ1-3	TRBD1	TRBV19	TGTGCCAGTAGTATCAACACCGGGACAGGGGACAACACCATATATTTT	CASSINTGTGDNTIYF
NA	TRBJ2-5	NA	TRBV5-1	TGCGCCAGCAGCCCCGAGGTCCTGGAGACCCAGTACTTC	CASSPEVLETQYF
NA	TRBJ2-3	NA	TRBV5-5	TGTGCCAGCAGCCCCCGAGCCAGCACAGATACGCAGTATTTT	CASSPRASTDTQYF
once	TRBJ2-7	NA	TRBV28	TGTGCCAGCAGTCTACTAGCATCCGAGCAGTACTTC	CASSLLASEQYF
NA	TRBJ2-5	NA	TRBV20-1	TGCAGTAAAAGGAACCAAGAGACCCAGTACTTC	CSKRNQETQYF
once	TRBJ1-1	NA	TRBV28	TGTGCCAGCTGTCTCCCACATAACACTGAAGCTTTCTTT	CASCLPHNTEAFF
NA	TRBJ2-2	TRBD1	TRBV6-5	TGTGCCAGCAGCCTAGGGGGCTGGAACACCGGGGAGCTGTTTTTT	CASSLGGWNTGELFF
NA	TRBJ2-7	NA	TRBV5-6	TGTGCCAGCAGCTCGGACTTCGAGCAGTACTTC	CASSSDFEQYF
NA	TRBJ1-5	NA	TRBV18	TGTGCCAGCTCACCAAAGGGTATCAGCAATCAGCCCCAGCATTTT	CASSPKGISNQPQHF
NA	TRBJ2-7	NA	TRBV28	TGTGCCAGCAGTTTAGGGGGGCGTCTTTACGAGCAGTACTTC	CASSLGGRLYEQYF
NA	TRBJ1-2	NA	TRBV27	TGTGCCAGCAGTTTCAACGGTAACTATGGCTACACCTTC	CASSFNGNYGYTF
NA	TRBJ2-3	NA	TRBV29-1	TGCAGCGTTGAAGGTGGGCGAAGGACTACGCAGTATTTT	CSVEGGRRTTQYF
NA	TRBJ2-7	NA	TRBV2	TGTGCCAGCAGGGTTAGCGGACCCTACGAGCAGTACTTC	CASRVSGPYEQYF
NA	TRBJ2-5	NA	TRBV5-4	TGTGCCAGCCGCCCTGGACAGCCTCAATCTGAAGAGACCCAGTACTTC	CASRPGQPQSEETQYF
NA	TRBJ1-1	NA	TRBV27	TGTGCCAGCCGTTCGACAGCGGCGTACACTGAAGCTTTCTTT	CASRSTAAYTEAFF
NA	TRBJ2-7	TRBD1	TRBV4-1	TGCGCCAGCAGCCAGTTTATGGAGGACAGGGCCTACGAGCAGTACTTC	CASSQFMEDRAYEQYF
NA	TRBJ2-2	NA	TRBV18	TGTGCCAGCTCACCACCTACTGCCGGGGAGCTGTTTTTT	CASSPPTAGELFF
NA	TRBJ1-5	NA	TRBV11-3	TGTGCCAGCAGCACCCAACCTAATCAGCCCCAGCATTTT	CASSTQPNQPQHF
NA	TRBJ2-1	TRBD2	TRBV27	TGTGCCAGCAGTTTAATCGGGGGGACCTACAATGAGCAGTTCTTC	CASSLIGGTYNEQFF
NA	TRBJ2-3	NA	TRBV6-5	TGTGCCAGCAGTACCACAGGGTCGCAGTATTTT	CASSTTGSQYF
NA	TRBJ2-2	NA	TRBV7-9	TGTGCCAGCAGCTTCGCCGAAGACATATTCTTCGCGAACACCGGGGAGCTGTTTTTT	CASSFAEDIFFANTGELFF
once	TRBJ2-5	NA	TRBV14	TGTGCCAGCAGCCAAGATTACTTGACCCAGTACTTC	CASSQDYLTQYF